This TCR beta chain was documented in a study of shared clonotypes between healthy human individuals. Study overall: The cohort comprised a couple of women and a few men. Their ages spanned 18 to 49 years.

CD45RO-negative, CCR7-selected cells formed the naive CD8 fraction, which excluded terminally differentiated effector memory CD45RA+ cells. The donors were adults (healthy and HIV-negative) with no recent acute infections or vaccinations. Profiled with immunoSEQ multiplex PCR; TCRdb holds only in-frame clones, not every one. The sample carries approximately 2,000,000 clones, around 95% recorded once. Comments on this clone: Antigen unknown.

Trimming removed 3 bases at V and 6 bases at J, with 9 bases between. Looked up from germline, CDR1 is KGHSH and CDR2 is LQKENI. This CDR3 is built from 13 residues. Findings of the study overall: Sharing across a handful of donors was seen in 4% to 5% of naive CD4 clonotypes.

The clonotype originates from a man younger than 35 in good health. Some clones in this sample may be carry-over from other donors' samples. Source material: naive CD8+ T cells from PBMCs. The rearrangement joins TRBV18 to TRBJ2-1; perhaps TRBD1 as D (5 bases). The CDR3 spells CASSPSRANEQFF. The DNA of the CDR3 is TGTGCCAGCTCACCCAGCAGGGCCAATGAGCAGTTCTTC.